The table lists the clone carrying this T cell receptor beta chain with a few counts. The target antigen is unknown. Per germline, CDR1 MDHEN and CDR2 SYDVKM. V was pared by 5 bases and J by 2 bases, with 19 bases between. The CDR3 has 17 amino acids. The sample belongs to a study of PD-1 blockade in classical Hodgkin lymphoma. General observations from the study: Any patient who commenced nivolumab under 1 year after ASCT was excluded. Diversity in CD4+ TCRs, unlike that measured in CD8+ TCRs, had risen significantly by C4D1. Patients with a complete response exhibited baseline diversity comparable to newly diagnosed patients.

Clones were read by immunoSEQ multiplex PCR, and TCRdb kept only the in-frame ones, dropping some. The sample lists 15,000 to 20,000 clones, over 60% occurring once. Every single patient, without exception, relapsed after autologous stem cell transplantation, and brentuximab vedotin exposure varied. Classification of best responses gave complete response, partial response or progressive disease. The rearrangement uses TRBV28 and TRBJ2-4, with a tentative D call TRBD2 (7 bases). The source is a human donor with classical Hodgkin lymphoma. Sequencing was performed on peripheral blood mononuclear cells (PBMCs), taken before the second cycle of nivolumab. Here the CDR3 reads CASSRPPGGETKNIQYF. Written as DNA, the CDR3 is TGTGCCAGCAGTCGCCCTCCGGGGGGCGAAACCAAAAACATTCAGTACTTC.